The 25 T cell receptor beta chains reported below all come from one sample, sequenced in a study of sequential checkpoint blockade in melanoma. Data came from immunoSEQ multiplex PCR; TCRdb stores just in-frame clones and leaves some out. The data hold around 2,700 clones, with approximately 17% observed a single time. Treatment reported: randomized to nivolumab then ipilimumab (arm A) or the reverse (arm B). The sample was tumor tissue (inferred from file names), taken from a patient given nivolumab and ipilimumab in sequence. These receptors all stem from a human donor with melanoma.

V gene TRBV6-8 combines with J gene TRBJ2-5; TRBD2 might be the D (7 bases). The CDR3 sequence is 14 residues long. V lost 9 bases to trimming and J lost 5 bases, with 19 bases between them. Germline CDR1 reads MNHGY; CDR2 reads SAAAGT. The CDR3 protein is CASRGGAGWETQYF. CDR3 bases: TGTGCCAGTCGAGGGGGGGCCGGATGGGAGACCCAGTACTTC.

J is TRBJ2-3 and V is TRBV7-6; no clear D gene. The germline CDR1 and CDR2 sequences are SGHVS and FNYEAQ. This CDR3 comprises 14 residues. V was pared by 3 bases and J by 2 bases, with 9 bases between. DNA of the CDR3: TGTGCCAGCAGCTTGGGCCCTAACACAGATACGCAGTATTTT. Encoded protein: CASSLGPNTDTQYF. The full variable domain, completed using reference TRBV7-6 and TRBJ2-3, is GAGVSQSPRYKVTKRGQDVALRCDPISGHVSLYWYRQALGQGPEFLTYFNYEAQQDKSGLPNDRFSAERPEGSISTLTIQRTEQRDSAMYRCASSLGPNTDTQYFGPGTRLTVL.

The J gene is TRBJ2-1, the V gene TRBV18; the match to TRBD1 covers 9 bases. V lost 5 bases, J lost 4 bases, and 6 bases stayed unmatched. Germline CDR1 is KGHSH and CDR2 is LQKENI. The CDR3 spans 15 residues. The CDR3 sequence: CASSIQGALYNEQFF. DNA of the CDR3: TGTGCCAGCTCAATACAGGGGGCCCTTTACAATGAGCAGTTCTTC. The whole variable domain, remainder taken from reference TRBV18 and TRBJ2-1, is NAGVMQNPRHLVRRRGQEARLRCSPMKGHSHVYWYRQLPEEGLKFMVYLQKENIIDESGMPKERFSAEFPKEGPSILRIQQVVRGDSAAYFCASSIQGALYNEQFFGPGTRLTVL.

The chain has TRBV25-1 and TRBJ2-1; D might be TRBD2 (5 bases). Germline V CDR1 and CDR2: MGHDK, SYGVNS. The germline V and J ends were trimmed by 8 bases and 4 bases, with 12 bases remaining between them. The CDR3 has 13 amino acids. The CDR3 spells CASSPGDYNEQFF. The CDR3 nucleotides read TGTGCCAGCTCCCCCGGGGATTACAATGAGCAGTTCTTC.

This clone appeared a few times. The CDR3 nucleotides read TGTGCCTGGAGCCCCGGGACAGCTACTTACGAGCAGTACTTC. This codes for CAWSPGTATYEQYF. The chain recombines TRBV30 with TRBJ2-7; 7 bases agree with TRBD1. The V segment lost 3 bases and the J segment 4 bases; nucleotides outside the gene matches: 9. Germline V gene sequence: CDR1 GTSNPN, CDR2 SVGIG (reference sequence). This CDR3 has 14 amino acids. The variable domain in full, with the rest retrieved from reference TRBV30 and TRBJ2-7, is SQTIHQWPATLVQPVGSPLSLECTVEGTSNPNLYWYRQAAGRGLQLLFYSVGIGQISSEVPQNLSASRPQDRQFILSSKKLLLSDSGFYLCAWSPGTATYEQYFGPGTRLTVT.

This clone is termed medium-sized. V is TRBV28 and J is TRBJ2-7, with D hard to call. V lost 3 bases and J 3 bases, leaving 21 bases between the germline ends. This CDR3 has 17 residues. CDR1 and CDR2 from the germline V gene are MDHEN and SYDVKM. As DNA, the CDR3 is TGTGCCAGCAGTTTTCCCCCTACTCCCAGCCGGCTCTACGAGCAGTACTTC. This translates into CASSFPPTPSRLYEQYF. Based on the CDR3 plus reference TRBV28 and TRBJ2-7, the full variable domain is DVKVTQSSRYLVKRTGEKVFLECVQDMDHENMFWYRQDPGLGLRLIYFSYDVKMKEKGDIPEGYSVSREKKERFSLILESASTNQTSMYLCASSFPPTPSRLYEQYFGPGTRLTVT.

The V and J genes are TRBV6-8 and TRBJ2-3, with TRBD2 matching over 11 bases. The ends lost 0 bases at V and 4 bases at J; junction bases unmatched: 3. The CDR3 consists of 16 residues. Germline loops: CDR1 MNHGY, CDR2 SAAAGT. The CDR3, as DNA: TGTGCCAGCAGTTACTCGATAGCGGGAGGGCCAGATACGCAGTATTTT. This sequence encodes CASSYSIAGGPDTQYF.

The rearrangement uses TRBV19 and TRBJ2-6; 7 bases map to TRBD1. Losses at the gene ends were 11 bases for V and 4 bases for J; bases not matched to a gene: 14. Germline CDR1 and CDR2: LNHDA and SQIVND (reference sequence). The CDR3 extends over 16 amino acids. DNA of the CDR3: TGTGCCTCTAGCCCCGGACAGGCGATAGGGGCCAACGTCCTGACTTTC. Translation gives CASSPGQAIGANVLTF.

The CDR3 bases are TGTGCCAGTAGTATGGACGGGACAGACAATAACTATGGCTACACCTTC. This encodes CASSMDGTDNNYGYTF. This sequence joins TRBV19 and TRBJ1-2; 7 positions agree with TRBD1. This CDR3 comprises 16 residues. V trimming: 3 bases; J trimming: 1 base; junction bases outside the gene matches: 8. Germline V CDR1 and CDR2: LNHDA, SQIVND (reference sequence).

The rearrangement links TRBV19 to TRBJ1-1; 7 nucleotides align to TRBD1. CDR3 length: 15 residues. The trim removed 7 bases at V and 4 bases at J, leaving 12 bases unmatched. Germline CDR1 reads LNHDA; CDR2 reads SQIVND (reference sequence). The CDR3 reads CASTRDSLSGTEAFF. CDR3 in DNA: TGTGCCAGTACTCGGGACAGCCTTTCGGGCACTGAAGCTTTCTTT.

The chain has TRBV30 and TRBJ1-3, with 7 bases aligning to TRBD1. CDR3 length: 17 amino acids. Germline V lookup: CDR1 GTSNPN, CDR2 SVGIG (reference sequence). With 0 bases clipped from V and 0 bases from J, the junction kept 8 bases outside the gene matches. The CDR3 bases are TGTGCCTGGAGTGTACAGGAGGGGGCAAGCTCTGGAAACACCATATATTTT. Translation gives CAWSVQEGASSGNTIYF.

This chain uses TRBV14 with TRBJ1-3; 7 positions match TRBD1. Germline V gene lookup returns CDR1 SGHDN and CDR2 FVKESK. This CDR3 spans 14 amino acids. After removal of 8 bases from V and 2 bases from J, the junction contained 6 bases not matched to a gene. In DNA form, the CDR3 reads TGTGCCAGCTCCGTGCAGGGGGCTGGAAACACCATATATTTT. It is translated as CASSVQGAGNTIYF.

Ten or more counts support this clone. This chain uses TRBV12-2 with TRBJ1-2; the listed D gene, TRBD1, was not tested against the DNA. TRBV12-2 is a known pseudogene. The CDR3 is 14 amino acids. DNA of the CDR3: TGTGCCACCCTCCCGCCAGGGGGCGCTGAAGGCTACACCTTC. It yields the protein CATLPPGGAEGYTF.

This clone was recorded a few times. CDR3 nucleotides: TGTGCCAGCAGTTCGCCGGGACAGCTATTCTATGGCTACACCTTC. It encodes CASSSPGQLFYGYTF. This rearrangement joins TRBV28 to TRBJ1-2; 7 positions agree with TRBD1. In germline, CDR1 is MDHEN, CDR2 SYDVKM. The CDR3 length is 15 residues. Trimming at V came to 4 bases and at J to 4 bases, leaving 9 bases not matched to a gene.

J is TRBJ1-1 and V is TRBV28; 9 bases agree with TRBD1. Losses at the gene ends were 4 bases for V and 11 bases for J; bases not matched to a gene: 14. CDR1 MDHEN and CDR2 SYDVKM come from the germline V gene. The CDR3 contains 15 residues. The CDR3 region is CASSSSLGQGWGAFF. CDR3 in DNA: TGTGCCAGCAGTTCATCTTTGGGACAGGGATGGGGCGCTTTCTTT. The entire variable domain, with the rest obtained from reference TRBV28 and TRBJ1-1, is as follows: DVKVTQSSRYLVKRTGEKVFLECVQDMDHENMFWYRQDPGLGLRLIYFSYDVKMKEKGDIPEGYSVSREKKERFSLILESASTNQTSMYLCASSSSLGQGWGAFFGQGTRLTVV.

This clone is large within its sample. V and J are TRBV11-3 and TRBJ1-1; tentatively, D is TRBD1 (5 bases). With 2 bases removed from V and 1 base from J, the gap between germline ends came to 11 bases. The CDR3 loop spans 15 amino acids. In germline, CDR1 is SGHNT, CDR2 YENEEA. The CDR3 is CASSLSGQPNTEAFF. CDR3 DNA: TGTGCCAGCAGCTTATCTGGACAACCGAACACTGAAGCTTTCTTT. The whole variable domain, filled in from reference TRBV11-3 and TRBJ1-1, reads EAGVVQSPRYKIIEKKQPVAFWCNPISGHNTLYWYLQNLGQGPELLIRYENEEAVDDSQLPKDRFSAERLKGVDSTLKIQPAELGDSAVYLCASSLSGQPNTEAFFGQGTRLTVV.

In its sample, this clone was seen a few times. The genes are TRBV30 and TRBJ1-5; tentative D call: TRBD1 (6 bases). The CDR3 is 13 amino acids. Germline lookup yields CDR1 GTSNPN and CDR2 SVGIG (reference sequence). V was clipped by 5 bases and J by 3 bases, with 11 bases between them. The CDR3 bases are TGTGCCTGGTCGACAGGAATCAATCAGCCCCAGCATTTT. Translated: CAWSTGINQPQHF.

This clone came up a few times. This chain connects TRBV18 to TRBJ1-2, with TRBD1 matching 7 bases. The CDR3 is 13 amino acids. Losses at the gene ends were 9 bases for V and 10 bases for J; bases not matched to a gene: 14. Germline CDR1 KGHSH, CDR2 LQKENI. CDR3 in amino acids: CASQDRQGEVYTF. CDR3 coding DNA: TGTGCCAGTCAAGACCGACAGGGAGAGGTCTACACCTTC.

The chain couples TRBV10-2 to TRBJ1-2; the D is unclear. CDR1 is WSHSY and CDR2 is SAAADI in the germline V gene. Trimming cost V 2 bases and J 3 bases, with 10 bases left between them. The CDR3 covers 14 residues. The CDR3 sequence: CASSEHGLHYGYTF. In DNA, the CDR3 is TGCGCCAGCAGTGAGCACGGGCTTCACTATGGCTACACCTTC.

This clone ranks as medium-sized. This sequence joins TRBV6-8 and TRBJ1-1; D not certain. Looked up from germline, CDR1 is MNHGY and CDR2 is SAAAGT. There are 13 residues in the CDR3. V lost 7 bases to trimming and J lost 1 base, with 10 bases between them. The CDR3 spells CASTPTENTEAFF. CDR3 sequence (DNA): TGTGCCAGCACCCCGACTGAGAACACTGAAGCTTTCTTT.

This clone was observed a handful of times. The rearrangement joins TRBV30 to TRBJ1-1; D might be TRBD1 (6 bases). The CDR3 extends over 12 amino acids. V shed 5 bases and J shed 11 bases, with 18 bases lying between them. In germline, CDR1 is GTSNPN, CDR2 SVGIG (reference sequence). This chain's CDR3 is CAWEEGQSRAFF. Here the CDR3 DNA reads TGTGCCTGGGAGGAGGGACAAAGCAGGGCTTTCTTT. Full variable domain (missing parts from reference TRBV30 and TRBJ1-1): SQTIHQWPATLVQPVGSPLSLECTVEGTSNPNLYWYRQAAGRGLQLLFYSVGIGQISSEVPQNLSASRPQDRQFILSSKKLLLSDSGFYLCAWEEGQSRAFFGQGTRLTVV.

This clone was found many times. The V gene is TRBV11-3, the J gene TRBJ2-2; TRBD2 aligns across 10 bases. The CDR3 runs to 16 residues. Trimming cost V 5 bases and J 2 bases; bases outside gene matches: 5. Germline lookup yields CDR1 SGHNT and CDR2 YENEEA. DNA of the CDR3: TGTGCCAGCAGCGATGGACTAGCGGAAAACACCGGGGAGCTGTTTTTT. Its protein is CASSDGLAENTGELFF.

This chain uses TRBV29-1 with TRBJ2-1, with D perhaps matching TRBD2 (5 bases). V was pared by 7 bases and J by 10 bases, with 20 bases between. Germline CDR1 is SQVTM and CDR2 is ANQGSEA. CDR3 length: 13 amino acids. In nucleotides, the CDR3 is TGCAGCGGAGGTGTCTTTATTGAGGGAGAGCAGTTCTTC. Protein: CSGGVFIEGEQFF.

This clone was observed a few times. The chain carries TRBV29-1 and TRBJ2-1; D uncertain. Trimming took off 6 bases at V and 4 bases at J, with 22 bases between the two ends. Germline V CDR1 and CDR2: SQVTM, ANQGSEA. This CDR3 is built from 16 residues. The CDR3 reads CSVKKVASYKYNEQFF. CDR3 coding DNA: TGCAGCGTAAAGAAAGTCGCATCTTATAAATACAATGAGCAGTTCTTC.

The sample holds many counts of this clone. The chain carries TRBV4-1 and TRBJ2-7; D possibly uses TRBD1 or TRBD2 (5 bases each). CDR1 and CDR2 (germline): MGHRA, YSYEKL. This CDR3 spans 13 amino acids. V dropped 0 bases and J dropped 6 bases, with 9 bases sitting between them. The CDR3 nucleotides are TGCGCCAGCAGCCAAGATGGGGGTTTCGAGCAGTACTTC. Protein sequence: CASSQDGGFEQYF.